This passage covers 21 T cell receptor beta chains from one sample sequenced in a study of blood T cell repertoires in COVID-19. Sequencing used immunoSEQ multiplex PCR; TCRdb keeps in-frame clones, though not all of them. There are 300,000 to 400,000 clones in the sample; 88% occur only once, and 1.5% to 2% lies in the top ten. Sequencing was done on a sample of peripheral blood. Receptors originate from a woman in her twenties or thirties with COVID-19, enrolled during active disease.

V is TRBV7-8 and J is TRBJ2-7, with 9 bases that match TRBD2. J was trimmed by 1 base and V by 4 bases; bases with no gene match: 5. Per the germline V gene, CDR1 is SGHVS and CDR2 is FQNEAQ. The CDR3 runs to 15 residues. This CDR3 is CASSSPSGESYEQYV. CDR3 in DNA: TGTGCCAGCAGCTCGCCTAGCGGGGAATCCTACGAGCAGTACGTC.

This chain's CDR3 is CASKAGGRERGYTF. In nucleotides, the CDR3 is TGTGCCAGCAAGGCAGGGGGCCGGGAACGAGGCTACACCTTC. The gene calls are TRBV7-9 and TRBJ1-2, with 8 bases aligning to TRBD1. J was trimmed by 8 bases and V by 7 bases; bases with no gene match: 12. In germline, CDR1 is SEHNR, CDR2 FQNEAQ (reference sequence). CDR3 length: 14 residues.

In this sample, this clone turned up once. The chain is built from TRBV30 and TRBJ2-5, with 7 bases aligning to TRBD1. The CDR3 extends over 14 amino acids. V was clipped by 6 bases and J by 5 bases; unmatched bases: 12. Germline V CDR1 and CDR2: GTSNPN, SVGIG (reference sequence). The DNA of the CDR3 is TGTGCCTGTTTAAGGGACAGAGGTTATGAGACCCAGTACTTC. Its protein is CACLRDRGYETQYF. Combining the CDR3 with reference TRBV30 and TRBJ2-5 gives the whole variable domain SQTIHQWPATLVQPVGSPLSLECTVEGTSNPNLYWYRQAAGRGLQLLFYSVGIGQISSEVPQNLSASRPQDRQFILSSKKLLLSDSGFYLCACLRDRGYETQYFGPGTRLLVL.

The rearrangement uses TRBV5-1 and TRBJ1-1; D remains unclear. The length of the CDR3 is 16 residues. The germline V gene encodes CDR1 SGHRS and CDR2 YFSETQ. V was clipped by 4 bases and J by 0 bases, with 16 bases between them. In DNA, the CDR3 is TGCGCCAGCAGCGGCGGGCTCGGGTCCATGAACACTGAAGCTTTCTTT. This encodes CASSGGLGSMNTEAFF. The full variable domain, with the rest looked up from reference TRBV5-1 and TRBJ1-1, is KAGVTQTPRYLIKTRGQQVTLSCSPISGHRSVSWYQQTPGQGLQFLFEYFSETQRNKGNFPGRFSGRQFSNSRSEMNVSTLELGDSALYLCASSGGLGSMNTEAFFGQGTRLTVV.

This clone was counted a few times. J is TRBJ2-5 and V is TRBV13; tentative D call: TRBD2 (7 bases). CDR1 is PRHDT, CDR2 FYEKMQ, per germline (reference sequence). The CDR3 is 14 residues long. V shed 5 bases and J shed 4 bases, with 14 bases lying between them. The CDR3 here is CASSRVGGAETQYF. In DNA form, the CDR3 reads TGTGCCAGCAGCAGGGTTGGGGGGGCAGAGACCCAGTACTTC.

The genes are TRBV5-1 and TRBJ2-5; possible D gene TRBD1, 6 bases. The CDR3 covers 13 residues. Germline V lookup: CDR1 SGHRS, CDR2 YFSETQ. Trimming removed 3 bases at V and 2 bases at J, with 8 bases between. CDR3 in amino acids: CASSWDTQETQYF. CDR3 nucleotides: TGCGCCAGCAGCTGGGACACGCAAGAGACCCAGTACTTC.

The chain links TRBV25-1 to TRBJ1-1, with a tentative D call TRBD1 (5 bases). Trimming stripped 3 bases from V and 3 bases from J, with 17 bases between. This CDR3 region has 16 residues. CDR1 and CDR2 (germline): MGHDK, SYGVNS. This CDR3 is CASSDAGGALDTEAFF. In nucleotides, the CDR3 is TGTGCCAGCAGTGACGCGGGAGGGGCCCTAGACACTGAAGCTTTCTTT.

The CDR3 is CASSPRTGNGYTF. CDR3 in DNA: TGTGCCAGCAGCCCCCGGACAGGGAACGGCTACACCTTC. This chain uses TRBV5-4 with TRBJ1-2, with 8 bases matching TRBD1. In germline, CDR1 is SGHNT, CDR2 YYREEE (reference sequence). The CDR3 is 13 amino acids. Unmatched junction bases numbered 7, after V lost 4 bases and J lost 8 bases.

V usage is TRBV29-1 and J usage is TRBJ1-2, with D perhaps matching TRBD1 (5 bases). The CDR3 has 12 amino acids. V was clipped by 4 bases and J by 7 bases, with 13 bases between them. Germline V gene sequence: CDR1 SQVTM, CDR2 ANQGSEA. CDR3 sequence reads: CSVVGRVSGYTF. CDR3 DNA sequence: TGCAGCGTTGTTGGCAGGGTTTCTGGCTACACCTTC.

The V call is TRBV27, the J call TRBJ2-7; TRBD1 matches 7 bases. The CDR3 sequence is 17 residues long. J was trimmed by 3 bases and V by 6 bases; bases with no gene match: 17. Germline V lookup: CDR1 MNHEY, CDR2 SMNVEV (reference sequence). The CDR3 region has the DNA TGTGCCAGCAGCAGGAGTTCGGTGGCAGGGGGAAGCTACGAGCAGTACTTC. Amino acid sequence: CASSRSSVAGGSYEQYF.

The chain recombines TRBV6-5 with TRBJ1-3; D uncertain. This CDR3 comprises 15 residues. The V gene's germline CDR1 is MNHEY and CDR2 SVGAGI. Trimming took 6 bases from V and 4 from J, leaving 16 bases between them. The CDR3 loop is CASRHPPLGGNTIYF. CDR3 nucleotides: TGTGCCAGCAGGCACCCTCCGCTTGGCGGAAACACCATATATTTT.

The rearrangement links TRBV7-8 to TRBJ2-5; 8 bases agree with TRBD1. V lost 5 bases and J lost 5; bases outside the gene matches: 13. This CDR3 has 16 residues. CDR1 is SGHVS, CDR2 FQNEAQ, per germline. The CDR3 loop reads CASSQLAGGFRETQYF. DNA for the CDR3: TGTGCCAGCAGCCAACTGGCAGGGGGCTTTCGGGAGACCCAGTACTTC.

This chain links TRBV2 with TRBJ2-4, with 8 bases aligning to TRBD1. The CDR3 loop spans 16 amino acids. V shed 7 bases and J 0 bases; nucleotides not matched to a gene: 8. The germline V gene encodes CDR1 SNHLY and CDR2 FYNNEI. This CDR3 is CASTPGQAIAKNIQYF. For the CDR3, the DNA is TGTGCCAGCACCCCGGGACAGGCTATAGCCAAAAACATTCAGTACTTC.

The chain carries TRBV5-5 and TRBJ1-2; 9 nucleotides align to TRBD1. This CDR3 has 15 residues. Germline-derived CDR1 and CDR2 are SGHKS and YYEKEE (reference sequence). Trimming removed 2 bases from V and 8 bases from J; junction bases left unmatched: 10. The CDR3 spells CASSLEITGGGGYTF. The CDR3 nucleotides are TGTGCCAGCAGCTTAGAGATAACAGGGGGCGGCGGCTACACCTTC.

The chain joins TRBV5-1 to TRBJ2-1; possible D gene TRBD2, 6 bases. Germline V gives CDR1 SGHRS, CDR2 YFSETQ. This CDR3 is 16 amino acids long. The ends were cut back, 0 bases at V and 9 bases at J, with 19 bases in the middle. The CDR3 DNA is TGCGCCAGCAGCTTGGTTGCGGGGCGGCTTAAGGGTGAGCAGTTCTTC. Its protein product is CASSLVAGRLKGEQFF.

J is TRBJ1-1 and V is TRBV6-5, with TRBD1 matching 9 bases. The CDR3 covers 13 residues. V lost 6 bases to trimming and J lost 4 bases; unmatched junction nucleotides: 3. The germline gives CDR1 MNHEY, CDR2 SVGAGI. CDR3 DNA sequence: TGTGCCAGCAGCGGACAGGGGCGCACTGAAGCTTTCTTT. As protein: CASSGQGRTEAFF.

The chain combines TRBV27 with TRBJ1-1, with 7 bases fitting TRBD1. Germline V gene lookup returns CDR1 MNHEY and CDR2 SMNVEV (reference sequence). With V trimmed by 3 bases and J by 10 bases, 11 bases remained unmatched. The length of the CDR3 is 14 residues. The CDR3 sequence is CASSLTGTMLLAFF. For the CDR3, the DNA is TGTGCCAGCAGTTTGACAGGGACAATGCTGTTAGCTTTCTTT.

The J gene is TRBJ1-3, the V gene TRBV3-1 (or the pseudogene TRBV3-2), with unresolved D. V lost 4 bases to trimming and J lost 4 bases, with 11 bases between them. CDR1 is LGHDT, CDR2 YNNKEL, per germline (reference sequence). The CDR3 contains 14 residues. The CDR3 is CASSRTNPGNTIYF. The CDR3 bases are TGTGCCAGCAGCCGAACAAATCCAGGAAACACCATATATTTT.

This rearrangement joins TRBV12-3 or TRBV12-4 to TRBJ1-5; no reliable D call. This CDR3 comprises 13 residues. V gave up 8 bases and J gave up 3 bases, with 11 bases separating them. The CDR3 DNA reads as TGTGCCAGCTCTTTCCGGGACAATCAGCCCCAGCATTTT. Residues: CASSFRDNQPQHF.

The chain combines TRBV6-1 with TRBJ1-2; 9 positions match TRBD1. The CDR3 is 15 residues long. CDR1 and CDR2 from the germline V gene are MNHNS and SASEGT. The V segment lost 2 bases and the J segment 5 bases; nucleotides outside the gene matches: 6. This chain's CDR3 is CASSEILGTGYGYTF. DNA for the CDR3: TGTGCCAGCAGTGAAATTCTTGGGACAGGGTATGGCTACACCTTC.

This clone was seen a single time. The CDR3 coding sequence is TGTGCCAGCAGTGAAGGGGCAGGGGGCTTTGGCTACACCTTC. Translation gives CASSEGAGGFGYTF. This chain links TRBV6-1 with TRBJ1-2, with 8 bases matching TRBD1. From germline, CDR1 is MNHNS and CDR2 SASEGT. The CDR3 is 14 residues long. With 1 base clipped from V and 7 bases from J, the junction kept 5 bases outside the gene matches.